Following are 9 T cell receptor beta chains from one sample sequenced in a study of tumor-infiltrating lymphocytes in primary liver carcinoma (dated by TCRdb to 2016 to 2017). Blood RNA was extracted from unsorted whole blood with TRIzol reagent; germline DNA came from the DNeasy Blood & Tissue kit. The instrument was an Illumina HiSeq 2500. TCRbeta-specific cDNA was reverse-transcribed from approximately 460 ng total RNA using a constant-region primer and ProtoScript II reverse transcriptase. Construction of the TCRbeta libraries relied on three nested rounds of multiplex PCR, following a slightly modified ARM-PCR procedure. Each of the first two PCR rounds ran for about 10 cycles and used multiplex TRBV1-TRBV30 forward primers together with a Cbeta reverse primer. In-frame beta chains were kept once TCRdb had trimmed the public reads at Q25 with fastp and called clones with MiXCR. Records with the same CDR3 protein are collapsed into one entry carrying the most frequent genes and DNA. This sample holds approximately 300,000 distinct CDR3 sequences; 50% to 70% were observed only once. The biggest ten clones account for 9% of the sample.

The sequenced sample consisted of peripheral blood. Source of these receptors: a middle-aged man with primary liver carcinoma and hepatitis B virus infection.

Details on this clonotype: The CDR3 does not close with the conserved phenylalanine or tryptophan, likely indicating a read error. The chain links TRBV5-5 to TRBJ2-7, with D possibly TRBD2 on 6 matching bases. The CDR3 has 13 amino acids. Germline lookup yields CDR1 SGHKS and CDR2 YYEKEE (reference sequence). The V gene lost 3 bases and the J gene lost 2 bases, with 9 bases spanning the gap. The CDR3 bases are TGTGCCAGCAGCTCGGGACTTACCTACGAGCAGTACATC. It translates to CASSSGLTYEQYI.

The rearrangement links TRBV12-3 or TRBV12-4 to TRBJ2-1; 8 bases match TRBD2. This CDR3 contains 13 residues. Trimming at V came to 5 bases and at J to 9 bases, leaving 6 bases not matched to a gene. The CDR3 DNA reads TGTGCCAGCAGTCGAAGCGGGAGTAGTGAGCAGTTCTTC. This translates into CASSRSGSSEQFF.

Turning to this clonotype: The conserved final phenylalanine or tryptophan is absent from the CDR3, which likely points to a read error. The rearrangement links TRBV6-1 to TRBJ2-1, with D unresolved. V was cut by 5 bases and J by 7 bases, with 21 bases left in between. This CDR3 is built from 16 residues. CDR1 is MNHNS, CDR2 SASEGT, per germline. This chain's CDR3 is CASSMIPPSERNEQFL. DNA for the CDR3: TGTGCCAGCAGTATGATACCCCCGTCAGAACGGAATGAGCAGTTCCTC.

This clonotype was picked up a small number of times. The chain is built from TRBV30 and TRBJ2-7, with 11 bases aligning to TRBD2. The CDR3 is made up of 13 amino acids. The V gene's germline CDR1 is GTSNPN and CDR2 SVGIG (reference sequence). V lost 3 bases to trimming and J lost 3 bases; unmatched junction nucleotides: 1. CDR3 sequence (DNA): TGTGCCTGGAGGACTAGCGGGGTCTACGAGCAGTACTTC. The encoded protein is CAWRTSGVYEQYF.

This clonotype has just one count. This may stem from a read error, because a much larger clone lies one nucleotide away. CDR3 loop: CASSYEPELVAFF. The CDR3 nucleotides are TGTGCCAGCAGTTACGAACCGGAGTTGGTAGCTTTCTTT. This chain uses TRBV6-6 with TRBJ1-1; D call uncertain. This CDR3 has 13 residues. Germline V gene lookup returns CDR1 MNHNY and CDR2 SVGAGI (reference sequence). V was trimmed by 2 bases and J by 10 bases, leaving 14 bases between them.

This clonotype has ten or more counts. J is TRBJ2-1 and V is TRBV6-5, with TRBD1 identical over 7 bases. CDR1 and CDR2 from the germline V gene are MNHEY and SVGAGI. This CDR3 region has 14 residues. J was trimmed by 5 bases and V by 6 bases; bases with no gene match: 7. DNA of the CDR3: TGTGCCAGCAGCTGGAGGACAGGCAACAATGAGCAGTTCTTC. It codes for CASSWRTGNNEQFF.

Turning to this clonotype: A read error may explain this, as a much larger clone is one base away. The chain is built from TRBV12-3 or TRBV12-4 and TRBJ2-3; 7 bases fit TRBD1. This CDR3 is 15 amino acids long. After removal of 5 bases from V and 8 bases from J, the junction contained 13 bases not matched to a gene. The CDR3 sequence is CASSTPTGLAVTQYF. The CDR3 DNA reads as TGTGCCAGCAGTACGCCGACAGGGTTGGCAGTTACGCAGTATTTT.

The gene calls are TRBV28 and TRBJ2-7, with D possibly being TRBD1 (5 bases). The CDR3 has 13 amino acids. The germline CDR1 and CDR2 sequences are MDHEN and SYDVKM. V lost 6 bases and J lost 3, with 12 bases in between. CDR3 sequence reads: CASRADSYYEQYF. The CDR3 nucleotides are TGTGCCAGCAGGGCTGACAGCTACTACGAGCAGTACTTC.

This clonotype was recorded many times. The V call is TRBV29-1, the J call TRBJ2-3, with TRBD1 matching over 8 bases. CDR3 length equals 15 residues. After removal of 6 bases from V and 2 bases from J, the junction contained 10 bases not matched to a gene. The germline V gene encodes CDR1 SQVTM and CDR2 ANQGSEA. CDR3 sequence (DNA): TGCAGCGTAACCCAGGACAGGGAGACCACAGATACGCAGTATTTT. Translated: CSVTQDRETTDTQYF.